Included here is one T cell receptor (beta chain) sequence, with context. Sequencing libraries for TCR beta were prepared with iRepertoire HTBI primers and Arm-PCR of CDR3 regions. TCRdb redid the calling of the multiplex PCR reads with MiXCR, one entry per CDR3 protein. The table has around 430,000 distinct CDR3 sequences, 20% to 25% seen once. CDR1 GTSNPN and CDR2 SVGIG come from the germline V gene (reference sequence). Trimming removed 7 bases at V and 7 bases at J, with 28 bases between. This CDR3 is built from 16 residues. Time point specified: persistent/refractory GD, antithyroid drugs over 5 years with positive TRAb. RNA isolated from PBMCs was used to make the TCR library. The record originates from a study of regulatory T cells in long-lasting Graves disease.

This material consisted of peripheral blood mononuclear cells (PBMCs), taken when the disease was refractory, from a patient treated with antithyroid drugs. The chain links TRBV30 to TRBJ1-2; weak D call: TRBD1 (5 bases). This clonotype was sampled from a female donor with Graves disease. The DNA of the CDR3 is TGTGCCTCTTCAGACAGCCTCCATCGCAAACCCCTTGGCTACACCTTC. It encodes CASSDSLHRKPLGYTF.